Following are 4 T cell receptor beta chains from one sample sequenced in a study of cytomegalovirus exposure and HLA in healthy donors. The assay was immunoSEQ multiplex PCR, and TCRdb's table has in-frame clones only and misses some. The sample lists around 93,000 clones; 85% were seen once. Material: PBMCs. The receptors here all came from a man aged 18 to 35 in good health and CMV-seropositive.

The CDR3 sequence is CASIRQVSSGANVLTF. For the CDR3, the DNA is TGTGCCAGCATCAGGCAGGTCAGCTCTGGGGCCAACGTCCTGACTTTC. V usage is TRBV2 and J usage is TRBJ2-6; no reliable D call. V lost 7 bases to trimming and J lost 0 bases, with 13 bases between them. This CDR3 contains 16 residues. The V gene's germline CDR1 is SNHLY and CDR2 FYNNEI.

This chain links TRBV5-6 with TRBJ2-3, with TRBD1 identical over 8 bases. The germline CDR1 and CDR2 sequences are SGHDT and YYEEEE. With 0 bases clipped from V and 2 bases from J, the junction kept 8 bases outside the gene matches. This CDR3 is 17 amino acids long. This CDR3 reads CASSLAPGQALTDTQYF. CDR3 nucleotides: TGTGCCAGCAGCTTGGCCCCGGGACAGGCCCTCACAGATACGCAGTATTTT. The entire variable domain, with the rest obtained from reference TRBV5-6 and TRBJ2-3, is as follows: DAGVTQSPTHLIKTRGQQVTLRCSPKSGHDTVSWYQQALGQGPQFIFQYYEEEERQRGNFPDRFSGHQFPNYSSELNVNALLLGDSALYLCASSLAPGQALTDTQYFGPGTRLTVL.

The chain is built from TRBV2 and TRBJ2-5, with 7 nucleotides matching TRBD2. The germline CDR1 and CDR2 sequences are SNHLY and FYNNEI. J lost 4 bases, V lost 3 bases, and 11 bases had no gene match. This CDR3 comprises 16 residues. As DNA, the CDR3 is TGTGCCAGCAGTGATTTAGGGTGGGAGGGCGCAGAGACCCAGTACTTC. Protein product: CASSDLGWEGAETQYF.

V gene TRBV10-3 combines with J gene TRBJ2-2, with D possibly matching TRBD2 (5 bases). This CDR3 contains 15 residues. CDR1 is ENHRY, CDR2 SYGVKD, per germline. V lost 5 bases, J lost 4 bases, and 14 bases lay in between. CDR3 region: CAISSGTEGTGELFF. The CDR3 DNA is TGTGCCATCAGTAGCGGTACTGAGGGCACCGGGGAGCTGTTTTTT.